The 2 T cell receptor beta chains in this list originate from one sample, sequenced in a study of blood T cell repertoires in COVID-19. Clones were read by immunoSEQ multiplex PCR, and TCRdb kept only the in-frame ones, dropping some. Of roughly 190,000 clones listed, roughly 85% are singletons. The source material was peripheral blood. The receptor source for this set is a woman in her sixties with acute or convalescent COVID-19.

V gene TRBV4-2 combines with J gene TRBJ2-3, with D possibly matching TRBD2 (6 bases). V lost 2 bases, J lost 11 bases, and 14 bases lay in between. The CDR3 is 13 amino acids. From germline, CDR1 is LGHNA and CDR2 YNFKEQ. The CDR3 here is CASSQSGDSQQYF. The CDR3 nucleotides read TGTGCCAGCAGCCAATCTGGGGACTCCCAGCAGTATTTT.

The rearrangement joins TRBV28 to TRBJ1-1; possibly TRBD1 for D (6 bases). Germline V gene sequence: CDR1 MDHEN, CDR2 SYDVKM. This CDR3 comprises 14 residues. Between the trimmed V and J ends, which lost 7 bases and 5 bases, there was a span of 17 bases. In DNA form, the CDR3 reads TGTGCCAGCACCCCGGGGGGGCCGTGGACTGAAGCTTTCTTT. Amino acids: CASTPGGPWTEAFF. The whole variable domain, remainder taken from reference TRBV28 and TRBJ1-1, is DVKVTQSSRYLVKRTGEKVFLECVQDMDHENMFWYRQDPGLGLRLIYFSYDVKMKEKGDIPEGYSVSREKKERFSLILESASTNQTSMYLCASTPGGPWTEAFFGQGTRLTVV.